The 22 T cell receptor beta chains below come from one sample, sequenced in a study of cytomegalovirus exposure and HLA in healthy donors. With 60 Vbeta and 13 Jbeta primers, the PCR was carried out. The data were produced by immunoSEQ multiplex PCR, yet TCRdb's version contains in-frame clones alone and is incomplete. Here the sample spans a few hundred thousand clones, around four fifths being singletons. Sequencing was performed on PBMCs. The receptors were gathered from a woman aged 40 to 55 in good health and CMV-seropositive.

The chain links TRBV7-2 to TRBJ1-2; D is undetermined. Germline CDR1 SGHTA, CDR2 FQGNSA. CDR3 length equals 13 residues. The germline V and J ends were trimmed by 4 bases and 4 bases, with 10 bases remaining between them. This CDR3 reads CASSYLGVYGYTF. CDR3 coding DNA: TGTGCCAGCAGCTACCTCGGGGTCTATGGCTACACCTTC.

The chain links TRBV27 to TRBJ2-1, with D perhaps matching TRBD2 (6 bases). This CDR3 is built from 16 residues. Germline V gene lookup returns CDR1 MNHEY and CDR2 SMNVEV (reference sequence). Trimming shortened V by 6 bases and J by 5 bases, and 20 bases separated the two germline ends. CDR3 DNA: TGTGCCAGCAGCCGCGGGACGTTCTTTTCCCACAATGAGCAGTTCTTC. Encoded protein: CASSRGTFFSHNEQFF.

This clone was picked up one time. The rearrangement joins TRBV27 to TRBJ1-2; possibly TRBD1 for D (5 bases). There are 14 residues in the CDR3. The V end was cut by 2 bases, the J end by 8 bases, with 15 bases between. CDR1 and CDR2 (germline): MNHEY, SMNVEV (reference sequence). The DNA for the CDR3 is TGTGCCAGCAGTTTACGGTCAGGGTGGACCGGCTACACCTTC. Residues: CASSLRSGWTGYTF.

The CDR3 loop reads CASSYPGGTTYGYTF. The CDR3 DNA sequence: TGTGCCAGCAGTTATCCCGGGGGGACCACCTATGGCTACACCTTC. V and J are TRBV6-6 and TRBJ1-2; D possibly corresponds to TRBD1 (5 bases). CDR1 and CDR2 from the germline V gene are MNHNY and SVGAGI (reference sequence). This CDR3 comprises 15 residues. The V gene lost 3 bases and the J gene lost 4 bases, with 15 bases spanning the gap.

This clone has just a few counts. Other DNA sequences in the same sample also yield this CDR3. The DNA for the CDR3 is TGTGCCAGCAGCTTTCTAGCGGGATCCTACAATGAGCAGTTCTTC. Translating it yields CASSFLAGSYNEQFF. The gene calls are TRBV7-9 and TRBJ2-1, with 9 bases fitting TRBD2. The CDR3 is 15 residues long. The ends lost 3 bases at V and 1 base at J; junction bases unmatched: 1. The germline V gene has CDR1 SEHNR and CDR2 FQNEAQ (reference sequence).

The sample holds a few counts of this clone. The chain is built from TRBV28 and TRBJ2-4, with TRBD1 matching over 10 bases. The J segment lost 4 bases and the V segment lost 5 bases, leaving 5 bases of the junction unmatched. Germline CDR1 MDHEN, CDR2 SYDVKM. The CDR3 is 15 residues long. DNA for the CDR3: TGTGCCAGCAGTGACAGGGGGCTTAGGAAAAACATTCAGTACTTC. Translated, it gives CASSDRGLRKNIQYF.

V and J are TRBV5-1 and TRBJ2-2; D not certain. Trimming took 0 bases from V and 5 from J, leaving 14 bases between them. The CDR3 sequence is 16 residues long. CDR1 and CDR2 from the germline V gene are SGHRS and YFSETQ. In nucleotides, the CDR3 is TGCGCCAGCAGCTTGGGGTCCAGTCAGTGGACCGGGGAGCTGTTTTTT. Encoded protein: CASSLGSSQWTGELFF.

The chain uses TRBV6-1 and TRBJ2-1; D possibly corresponds to TRBD2 (5 bases). V was pared by 4 bases and J by 6 bases, with 10 bases between. The length of the CDR3 is 13 residues. Germline assignment: CDR1 MNHNS and CDR2 SASEGT. The CDR3 sequence: CASSGTSPNEQFF. In DNA form, the CDR3 reads TGTGCCAGCAGTGGTACTAGTCCCAATGAGCAGTTCTTC.

The V call is TRBV27, the J call TRBJ2-3; D ambiguous. V lost 5 bases, J lost 0 bases, and 3 bases lay in between. Germline lookup yields CDR1 MNHEY and CDR2 SMNVEV (reference sequence). This CDR3 region has 12 residues. CDR3 DNA: TGTGCCAGCAGTCAGAGCACAGATACGCAGTATTTT. This sequence encodes CASSQSTDTQYF.

As concerns this clone: One end of the junction varies from germline; a read error may be responsible. The V gene is TRBV7-7, the J gene TRBJ2-1; D possibly corresponds to TRBD1 (6 bases). The germline V gene has CDR1 SSHAT and CDR2 FNYEAQ (reference sequence). The CDR3 loop spans 15 amino acids. The CDR3 DNA reads as TGTGCTAGCAGCCCCCTGGCAGGGGCATACAATGAGCAGTTCTTC. The encoded protein is CASSPLAGAYNEQFF.

The chain joins TRBV28 to TRBJ2-5; TRBD1 agrees at 9 bases. This CDR3 spans 16 amino acids. The germline V gene encodes CDR1 MDHEN and CDR2 SYDVKM. Trimming at V came to 6 bases and at J to 2 bases, leaving 10 bases not matched to a gene. Here the CDR3 reads CASSLGGQGLQETQYF. CDR3 sequence (DNA): TGTGCCAGCAGCCTAGGGGGACAGGGCCTTCAAGAGACCCAGTACTTC.

The rearrangement uses TRBV28 and TRBJ2-7; possible D gene TRBD2, 6 bases. Trimming removed 3 bases at V and 6 bases at J, with 9 bases between. The CDR3 sequence is 12 residues long. CDR1 is MDHEN, CDR2 SYDVKM, per germline. DNA of the CDR3: TGTGCCAGCAGTTTGGGACTGGGCGAGCAGTACTTC. It translates to CASSLGLGEQYF.

The genes are TRBV29-1 and TRBJ1-2; the D is unclear. The ends were cut back, 4 bases at V and 8 bases at J, with 11 bases in the middle. The CDR3 loop spans 11 amino acids. CDR1 and CDR2 (germline): SQVTM, ANQGSEA. The CDR3 spells CSVVLGNGYTF. The CDR3 bases are TGCAGCGTTGTATTGGGCAACGGCTACACCTTC.

This clone appeared a single time. CDR3 amino acids: CASSQAPSGGHNEQFF. The CDR3 coding sequence is TGCGCCAGCAGCCAAGCACCCAGCGGAGGCCACAATGAGCAGTTCTTC. The chain has TRBV4-3 and TRBJ2-1, with D possibly being TRBD2 (5 bases). CDR1 LGHNA and CDR2 YSLEER come from the germline V gene. V was trimmed by 1 base and J by 5 bases, leaving 15 bases between them. The CDR3 is 16 residues long.

This clone has more than one count but fewer than ten. V is TRBV30 and J is TRBJ2-3, with 7 positions matching TRBD2. The CDR3 has 18 residues. The junction had 20 bases not matched to a gene; V was cut back by 8 bases and J by 0 bases. Germline loops: CDR1 GTSNPN, CDR2 SVGIG (reference sequence). The CDR3 spells CAEGRVASGDSSTDTQYF. CDR3 DNA sequence: TGTGCCGAAGGAAGGGTGGCTAGCGGCGACTCTAGCACAGATACGCAGTATTTT.

This clone was recorded once. The rearrangement joins TRBV28 to TRBJ1-1, with 11 bases matching TRBD1. Unmatched junction bases numbered 6, after V lost 2 bases and J lost 4 bases. The CDR3 length is 16 residues. Germline V gives CDR1 MDHEN, CDR2 SYDVKM. This CDR3 reads CASSLPGTGGVTEAFF. The CDR3, as DNA: TGTGCCAGCAGTTTACCGGGGACAGGGGGGGTCACTGAAGCTTTCTTT.

This rearrangement joins TRBV13 to TRBJ2-1; 10 bases are a match to TRBD2. V lost 7 bases to trimming and J lost 9 bases; unmatched junction nucleotides: 15. The CDR3 length is 16 residues. The germline V gene encodes CDR1 PRHDT and CDR2 FYEKMQ (reference sequence). The CDR3 DNA reads as TGTGCCAGCACCGAGTCGGGGCTAGCGGGAGCTGGTGAGCAGTTCTTC. Protein sequence: CASTESGLAGAGEQFF.

The chain is built from TRBV2 and TRBJ1-1; D gene unclear. Trimming pared 0 bases from V and 10 bases from J, leaving 6 bases between. The CDR3 length is 11 residues. From germline, CDR1 is SNHLY and CDR2 FYNNEI. CDR3 amino acids: CASSEALAAFF. In DNA form, the CDR3 reads TGTGCCAGCAGTGAAGCGCTGGCAGCTTTCTTT.

This chain uses TRBV4-3 with TRBJ2-5; D is perhaps TRBD1 (8 bases). The germline V and J ends were trimmed by 3 bases and 5 bases, with 16 bases remaining between them. The germline CDR1 and CDR2 sequences are LGHNA and YSLEER. CDR3 size: 15 residues. CDR3 residues: CASSQITGGGETQYF. DNA for the CDR3: TGCGCCAGCAGCCAGATAACAGGGGGAGGGGAGACCCAGTACTTC.

For this clone: The sample holds other DNA sequences that translate to the same CDR3. This chain uses TRBV13 with TRBJ1-5; TRBD1 is a possible D gene (5 bases). This CDR3 region has 15 residues. The V gene lost 2 bases and the J gene lost 4 bases, with 12 bases spanning the gap. Germline CDR1 reads PRHDT; CDR2 reads FYEKMQ (reference sequence). CDR3 sequence: CASSLSGGANQPQHF. The CDR3 region has the DNA TGTGCCAGCAGCTTATCGGGAGGGGCAAATCAGCCCCAGCATTTT.

This clone came up a few times. This rearrangement joins TRBV27 to TRBJ2-1; no reliable D call. Germline values: CDR1 MNHEY, CDR2 SMNVEV (reference sequence). V was clipped by 8 bases and J by 6 bases, with 23 bases between them. CDR3 length equals 16 residues. In DNA form, the CDR3 reads TGTGCCAGCCGTCAAACCGCCCAACTTCGTTCCAATGAGCAGTTCTTC. The encoded protein is CASRQTAQLRSNEQFF.

This chain uses TRBV28 with TRBJ2-7; D not certain. With 6 bases removed from V and 3 bases from J, the gap between germline ends came to 9 bases. The germline V gene has CDR1 MDHEN and CDR2 SYDVKM. This CDR3 is built from 12 residues. The CDR3 DNA reads TGTGCCAGCAGCCACGAGATCTACGAGCAGTACTTC. Its protein is CASSHEIYEQYF.